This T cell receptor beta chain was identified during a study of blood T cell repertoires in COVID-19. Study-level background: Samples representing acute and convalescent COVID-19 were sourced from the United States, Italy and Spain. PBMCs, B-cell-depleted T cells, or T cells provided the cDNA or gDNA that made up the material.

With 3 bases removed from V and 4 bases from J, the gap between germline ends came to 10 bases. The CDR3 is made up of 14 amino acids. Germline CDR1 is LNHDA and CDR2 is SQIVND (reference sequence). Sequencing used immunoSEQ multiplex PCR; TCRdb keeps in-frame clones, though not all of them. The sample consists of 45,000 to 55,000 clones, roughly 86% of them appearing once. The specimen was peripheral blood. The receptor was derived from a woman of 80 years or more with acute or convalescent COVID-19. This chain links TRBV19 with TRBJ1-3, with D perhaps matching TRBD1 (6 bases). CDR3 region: CASSMGAAGNTIYF. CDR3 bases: TGTGCCAGTAGTATGGGGGCGGCCGGAAACACCATATATTTT.